This T cell receptor beta chain derives from a study of cytotoxic CD8 clonotypes in ibrutinib-treated CLL. General observations from the study: Stable or contracted on treatment, public clonotypes were also uncommon.

V dropped 6 bases and J dropped 0; count of bases not matched to a gene: 5. Germline-derived CDR1 and CDR2 are SGHNT and YENEEA. There are 15 residues in the CDR3. The table came from immunoSEQ multiplex PCR; TCRdb's copy has only in-frame clones and leaves some out. The sample lists about 97,000 clones; almost 80% were seen once. This clone was observed a few times. Its specificity is unknown. The material sequenced was PBMCs, taken after 12 months of ibrutinib treatment. This receptor was obtained from a human donor with chronic lymphocytic leukemia. J is TRBJ1-3 and V is TRBV11-3, with 7 bases matching TRBD1. In DNA form, the CDR3 reads TGTGCCAGCAGGCGGGACAGTCTCTCTGGAAACACCATATATTTT. This sequence encodes CASRRDSLSGNTIYF.